These 21 T cell receptor beta chains share one sample of origin, sequenced in a study of early T cells in non-severe SARS-CoV-2 infection. TCRdb recomputed calls from the 5' RACE reads with MiXCR, one row per CDR3 protein. The sample has approximately 110,000 distinct CDR3 sequences; more than 13% are singletons. The sample was whole blood. The origin of the receptors is an adult who was a healthcare worker with PCR-confirmed SARS-CoV-2 infection or an uninfected control (not recorded which).

The rearrangement links TRBV5-1 to TRBJ2-3; TRBD1 matches 11 bases. The ends lost 4 bases at V and 4 bases at J; junction bases unmatched: 14. The CDR3 runs 18 residues. From germline, CDR1 is SGHRS and CDR2 YFSETQ. This CDR3 is CASSPTSGTGGLADTQYF. The CDR3 coding sequence is TGCGCCAGCAGCCCGACCTCCGGGACAGGGGGTTTGGCAGATACGCAGTATTTT. The complete variable domain, with remaining parts taken from reference TRBV5-1 and TRBJ2-3, reads KAGVTQTPRYLIKTRGQQVTLSCSPISGHRSVSWYQQTPGQGLQFLFEYFSETQRNKGNFPGRFSGRQFSNSRSEMNVSTLELGDSALYLCASSPTSGTGGLADTQYFGPGTRLTVL.

V usage is TRBV3-1 and J usage is TRBJ2-1, with TRBD2 as a possible D gene (6 bases). The CDR3 spans 13 residues. The germline CDR1 and CDR2 sequences are LGHDT and YNNKEL (reference sequence). Trimming removed 3 bases at V and 10 bases at J, with 13 bases between. Here the CDR3 reads CASSQTSGGEQFF. For the CDR3, the DNA is TGTGCCAGCAGCCAGACTAGTGGCGGGGAGCAGTTCTTC.

This clonotype was seen a handful of times. The rearrangement uses TRBV29-1 and TRBJ1-5; D is unclear. There are 12 residues in the CDR3. Trimming removed 4 bases at V and 0 bases at J, with 4 bases between. The germline V gene has CDR1 SQVTM and CDR2 ANQGSEA. CDR3: CSVGSSNQPQHF. In nucleotides, the CDR3 is TGCAGCGTTGGAAGTAGCAATCAGCCCCAGCATTTT.

The chain has TRBV12-3 or TRBV12-4 and TRBJ2-2; 8 bases map to TRBD2. V lost 6 bases and J lost 8; bases outside the gene matches: 8. The CDR3 totals 14 residues. The chain's CDR3 is CASRTGLVLGELFF. The CDR3 nucleotides are TGTGCCAGCAGAACGGGACTAGTCTTGGGGGAGCTGTTTTTT.

This clonotype was found a few times. This chain connects TRBV7-2 to TRBJ2-7, with D unresolved. Germline assignment: CDR1 SGHTA and CDR2 FQGNSA. The ends were cut back, 0 bases at V and 2 bases at J, with 5 bases in the middle. The CDR3 has 13 amino acids. CDR3 DNA: TGTGCCAGCAGCTTAGCGGCTACCTACGAGCAGTACTTC. This sequence encodes CASSLAATYEQYF.

V usage is TRBV19 and J usage is TRBJ2-7; D is ambiguous. The CDR3 length is 15 residues. The germline V and J ends were trimmed by 10 bases and 2 bases, with 21 bases remaining between them. Per germline, CDR1 LNHDA and CDR2 SQIVND (reference sequence). CDR3 bases: TGTGCCACCAGTACACGCCCCGGACGGGCCTACGAGCAGTACTTC. This gives the protein CATSTRPGRAYEQYF.

This clonotype was picked up a small number of times. This rearrangement joins TRBV20-1 to TRBJ2-7, with D hard to call. Germline V gene lookup returns CDR1 DFQATT and CDR2 SNEGSKA (reference sequence). The CDR3 loop spans 12 amino acids. V lost 2 bases and J 3 bases, leaving 8 bases between the germline ends. The CDR3 here is CSARQNNYEQYF. CDR3 DNA sequence: TGCAGTGCTAGACAGAACAACTACGAGCAGTACTTC.

V usage is TRBV20-1 and J usage is TRBJ2-1; D is unclear. With 3 bases removed from V and 4 bases from J, the gap between germline ends came to 4 bases. CDR1 DFQATT and CDR2 SNEGSKA come from the germline V gene (reference sequence). The CDR3 totals 11 residues. CDR3 loop: CSARAYNEQFF. The CDR3 DNA is TGCAGTGCTAGGGCTTACAATGAGCAGTTCTTC.

The chain combines TRBV2 with TRBJ2-3, with 8 bases fitting TRBD2. The CDR3 is 11 residues long. Trimming cost V 10 bases and J 10 bases; bases outside gene matches: 7. Germline values: CDR1 SNHLY, CDR2 FYNNEI. The CDR3 DNA is TGTGCCATCTTTAGCGGGGATGCGCAGTATTTT. This gives the protein CAIFSGDAQYF. The full variable domain, with the rest looked up from reference TRBV2 and TRBJ2-3, is EPEVTQTPSHQVTQMGQEVILRCVPISNHLYFYWYRQILGQKVEFLVSFYNNEISEKSEIFDDQFSVERPDGSNFTLKIRSTKLEDSAMYFCAIFSGDAQYFGPGTRLTVL.

This clonotype was observed a few times. The chain employs TRBV30 and TRBJ1-1, with D perhaps matching TRBD1 (5 bases). V lost 3 bases to trimming and J lost 2 bases, with 13 bases between them. The CDR3 is 14 amino acids. CDR1 and CDR2 from the germline V gene are GTSNPN and SVGIG (reference sequence). CDR3 bases: TGTGCCTGGAGAGAGGGACCTATCAACACTGAAGCTTTCTTT. Its translation: CAWREGPINTEAFF. The full variable domain, with the rest looked up from reference TRBV30 and TRBJ1-1, is SQTIHQWPATLVQPVGSPLSLECTVEGTSNPNLYWYRQAAGRGLQLLFYSVGIGQISSEVPQNLSASRPQDRQFILSSKKLLLSDSGFYLCAWREGPINTEAFFGQGTRLTVV.

This rearrangement joins TRBV7-3 to TRBJ2-1; the match to TRBD2 covers 7 bases. The CDR3 runs 15 residues. Germline V gene data show CDR1 as SGHTA and CDR2 as FQGTGA. Trimming at V came to 8 bases and at J to 0 bases, leaving 7 bases not matched to a gene. The chain's CDR3 is CASSMGGSSYNEQFF. CDR3 nucleotides: TGTGCCAGCTCAATGGGGGGGAGCTCCTACAATGAGCAGTTCTTC. The full variable domain, with the rest looked up from reference TRBV7-3 and TRBJ2-1, is GAGVSQTPSNKVTEKGKYVELRCDPISGHTALYWYRQSLGQGPEFLIYFQGTGAADDSGLPNDRFFAVRPEGSVSTLKIQRTERGDSAVYLCASSMGGSSYNEQFFGPGTRLTVL.

This clonotype was picked up many times. The V call is TRBV29-1, the J call TRBJ2-2; D assignment may be TRBD1 or TRBD2 (5 bases each). CDR3 length equals 12 residues. V gave up 4 bases and J gave up 5 bases, with 8 bases separating them. Germline CDR1 reads SQVTM; CDR2 reads ANQGSEA. The CDR3 DNA is TGCAGCGTTGGAGGGACGACCGGGGAGCTGTTTTTT. This gives the protein CSVGGTTGELFF.

The rearrangement links TRBV7-8 to TRBJ2-7; no clear D. In germline, CDR1 is SGHVS, CDR2 FQNEAQ. Trimming took 1 base from V and 6 from J, leaving 10 bases between them. This CDR3 is built from 13 residues. CDR3 sequence reads: CASSLVPRSEQYF. The CDR3 DNA reads as TGTGCCAGCAGCTTAGTTCCGCGATCCGAGCAGTACTTC.

V and J are TRBV7-9 and TRBJ1-4; 7 positions match TRBD1. The CDR3 consists of 15 residues. Looked up from germline, CDR1 is SEHNR and CDR2 is FQNEAQ (reference sequence). The V gene end was trimmed by 2 bases and the J gene end by 7 bases; junction bases not matched to a gene: 7. This CDR3 reads CASSLRKTGSEKLFF. Here the CDR3 DNA reads TGTGCCAGCAGCTTAAGGAAGACAGGGAGTGAAAAACTGTTTTTT.

This clonotype showed up many times. The chain links TRBV6-6 to TRBJ1-1, with TRBD1 matching 7 bases. Looked up from germline, CDR1 is MNHNY and CDR2 is SVGAGI (reference sequence). Trimming at V came to 2 bases and at J to 3 bases, leaving 6 bases not matched to a gene. The CDR3 loop spans 15 amino acids. The CDR3 spells CASSYQTGRDTEAFF. CDR3 coding DNA: TGTGCCAGCAGTTACCAGACAGGGAGGGACACTGAAGCTTTCTTT.

This clonotype was observed a few times. CDR3 in amino acids: CSARAPVWTEAFF. DNA for the CDR3: TGCAGTGCTAGGGCCCCGGTTTGGACTGAAGCTTTCTTT. J is TRBJ1-1 and V is TRBV20-1; D gene ambiguous. The CDR3 consists of 13 residues. CDR1 and CDR2 (germline): DFQATT, SNEGSKA (reference sequence). V dropped 3 bases and J dropped 5 bases, with 13 bases sitting between them.

This clonotype came up many times. V is TRBV19 and J is TRBJ1-1; possibly TRBD1 for D (5 bases). The germline V gene has CDR1 LNHDA and CDR2 SQIVND (reference sequence). This CDR3 has 13 residues. Trimming took 5 bases from V and 2 from J, leaving 9 bases between them. CDR3 sequence (DNA): TGTGCCAGTAGTCAGACAGCTAACACTGAAGCTTTCTTT. Its protein is CASSQTANTEAFF.

This clonotype was observed many times. The chain couples TRBV5-1 to TRBJ2-2, with TRBD1 matching 11 bases. The length of the CDR3 is 15 residues. CDR1 and CDR2 from the germline V gene are SGHRS and YFSETQ. Trimming removed 4 bases from V and 8 bases from J; junction bases left unmatched: 7. The CDR3 region has the DNA TGCGCCAGCAGCCCAGGACAGGGGGCGAGGGGGGAGCTGTTTTTT. It encodes CASSPGQGARGELFF.

The rearrangement uses TRBV6-2 or TRBV6-3 and TRBJ2-5, with 9 bases identical to TRBD2. The ends lost 6 bases at V and 3 bases at J; junction bases unmatched: 5. The germline V gene has CDR1 MNHEY and CDR2 SVGEGT. The length of the CDR3 is 14 residues. CDR3 loop: CASSPRGGEETQYF. CDR3 DNA: TGTGCCAGCAGCCCGCGGGGGGGCGAAGAGACCCAGTACTTC.

This rearrangement joins TRBV4-1 to TRBJ1-5, with D hard to call. Trimming took 3 bases from V and 9 from J, leaving 15 bases between them. This CDR3 comprises 14 residues. Per germline, CDR1 MGHRA and CDR2 YSYEKL. The CDR3 protein is CASSHHPSKRPQHF. The CDR3 DNA reads as TGCGCCAGCAGCCATCACCCTTCGAAGCGGCCCCAGCATTTT.

The V call is TRBV2, the J call TRBJ2-5; D is possibly TRBD2 (5 bases). Germline values: CDR1 SNHLY, CDR2 FYNNEI. The CDR3 sequence is 15 residues long. V dropped 7 bases and J dropped 4 bases, with 19 bases sitting between them. The CDR3 sequence is CASTLRGRGGETQYF. In DNA form, the CDR3 reads TGTGCCAGCACCCTCAGAGGACGGGGTGGAGAGACCCAGTACTTC.